The sequence of this TCR beta chain was determined in a study of vaccination effects on CD4 cells after COVID-19. Prior to sequencing, the ViraFEST assay stimulated PBMC with viral peptide pools, which expanded the antigen-specific CD4+ T cells. With 10 days of culture completed, CD4+ T cells were isolated. Vaccinees lacked prior SARS-CoV-2 infection and tested negative for nucleocapsid antibodies. The table came from immunoSEQ multiplex PCR; TCRdb's copy has only in-frame clones and leaves some out. The data show tens of thousands of clones, around 74% seen once. About this clone itself: Its target is unknown.

The receptor comes from a human donor who received a COVID-19 vaccine. Here the sequenced sample was CD4+ T cells from PBMCs cultured with HCoV-229E spike peptides, taken before COVID-19 vaccination.

The CDR3 sequence is CASSLADVYNEQFF. CDR3 DNA sequence: TGCGCCAGCAGCTTGGCTGACGTTTACAATGAGCAGTTCTTC. The chain links TRBV5-1 to TRBJ2-1; D is ambiguous. V was pared by 0 bases and J by 4 bases, with 8 bases between. This CDR3 region has 14 residues. Germline V gives CDR1 SGHRS, CDR2 YFSETQ.